This record concerns one TCR beta chain sequence. Germline trimming cut 4 bases from V and 3 bases from J; bases unmatched to any gene: 7. The germline CDR1 and CDR2 sequences are SGHAT and FQNNGV. The CDR3 is 15 amino acids. Only in-frame clones appear in the TCRdb table, and some are missing; sequencing was by immunoSEQ multiplex PCR. This repertoire shows about 100,000 clones, roughly nine tenths found once; its top ten account for 6.5% to 10%. These data originate in a study of T cell responses to AZD1222 COVID-19 vaccine. Sequencing used peripheral blood, obtained 28 days after the second AZD1222 dose. The TCR comes from an adult who received the AZD1222 COVID-19 vaccine. This chain connects TRBV11-2 to TRBJ2-3, with 7 nucleotides matching TRBD2. The CDR3 spells CASSWAGDRTDTQYF. The CDR3, as DNA: TGTGCCAGCAGCTGGGCGGGAGATCGAACAGATACGCAGTATTTT.